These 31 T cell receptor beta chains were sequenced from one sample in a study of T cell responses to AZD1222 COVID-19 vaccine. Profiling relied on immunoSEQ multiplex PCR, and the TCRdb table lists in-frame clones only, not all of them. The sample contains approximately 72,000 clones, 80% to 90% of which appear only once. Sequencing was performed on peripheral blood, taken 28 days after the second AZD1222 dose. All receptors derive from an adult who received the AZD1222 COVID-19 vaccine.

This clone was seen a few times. The CDR3 sequence: CASSRHGGQGYGNTIYF. As DNA, the CDR3 is TGTGCCAGCAGTCGCCACGGGGGACAGGGATATGGAAACACCATATATTTT. The chain is built from TRBV6-6 and TRBJ1-3, with 9 positions matching TRBD1. The J segment lost 3 bases and the V segment lost 5 bases, leaving 11 bases of the junction unmatched. Germline lookup yields CDR1 MNHNY and CDR2 SVGAGI (reference sequence). The CDR3 has 17 amino acids.

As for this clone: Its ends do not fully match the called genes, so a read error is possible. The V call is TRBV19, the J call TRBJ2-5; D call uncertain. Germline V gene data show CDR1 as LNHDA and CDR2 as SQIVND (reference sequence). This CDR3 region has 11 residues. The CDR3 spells CASRIGETQYF. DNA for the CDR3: TGTGCCAGTAGGATAGGGGAGACCCAGTACTTC.

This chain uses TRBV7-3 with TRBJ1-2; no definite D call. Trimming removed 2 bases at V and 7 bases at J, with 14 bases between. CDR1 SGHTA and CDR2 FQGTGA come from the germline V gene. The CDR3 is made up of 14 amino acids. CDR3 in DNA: TGTGCCAGCAGCTTAGATCCGGGCACGGGTGGCTACACCTTC. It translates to CASSLDPGTGGYTF.

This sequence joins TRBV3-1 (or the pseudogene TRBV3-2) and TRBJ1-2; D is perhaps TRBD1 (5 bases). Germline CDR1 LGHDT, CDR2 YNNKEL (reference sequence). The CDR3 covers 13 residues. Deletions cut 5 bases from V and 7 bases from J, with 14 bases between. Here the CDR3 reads CASSGVREGGYTF. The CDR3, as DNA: TGTGCCAGCAGCGGCGTCAGGGAGGGTGGCTACACCTTC.

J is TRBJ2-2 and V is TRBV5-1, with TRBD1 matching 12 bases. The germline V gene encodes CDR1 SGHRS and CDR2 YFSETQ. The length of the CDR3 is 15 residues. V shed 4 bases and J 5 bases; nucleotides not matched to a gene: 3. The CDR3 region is CASSLGQGATGELFF. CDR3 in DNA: TGCGCCAGCAGCCTGGGACAGGGGGCTACCGGGGAGCTGTTTTTT.

CDR3 loop: CASSLNRGDPTGELFF. DNA for the CDR3: TGTGCCAGCAGCTTAAATCGAGGGGATCCCACCGGGGAGCTGTTTTTT. J is TRBJ2-2 and V is TRBV7-7; D could derive from TRBD1 or TRBD2 (5 bases each). V was trimmed by 2 bases and J by 4 bases, leaving 14 bases between them. The CDR3 loop spans 16 amino acids. Germline assignment: CDR1 SSHAT and CDR2 FNYEAQ (reference sequence).

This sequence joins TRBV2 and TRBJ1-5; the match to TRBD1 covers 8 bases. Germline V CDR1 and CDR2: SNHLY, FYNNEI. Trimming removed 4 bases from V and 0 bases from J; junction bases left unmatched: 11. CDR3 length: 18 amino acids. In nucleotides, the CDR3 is TGTGCCAGCAGTGGGGGAGACAGGGGAATATATAGCAATCAGCCCCAGCATTTT. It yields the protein CASSGGDRGIYSNQPQHF.

The CDR3 region has the DNA TGTGCCAGCAGTGAATCCCCACAGCGCGGCGAGCAGTACTTC. It translates to CASSESPQRGEQYF. The rearrangement joins TRBV2 to TRBJ2-7; D remains unclear. V was trimmed by 2 bases and J by 6 bases, leaving 14 bases between them. This CDR3 is 14 amino acids long. Germline CDR1 SNHLY, CDR2 FYNNEI.

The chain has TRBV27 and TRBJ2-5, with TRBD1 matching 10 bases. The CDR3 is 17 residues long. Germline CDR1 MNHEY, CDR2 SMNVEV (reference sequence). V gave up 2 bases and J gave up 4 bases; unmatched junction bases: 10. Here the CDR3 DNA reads TGTGCCAGCAGTTTACTAGGGACAGGGGAAATGCGAGAGACCCAGTACTTC. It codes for CASSLLGTGEMRETQYF.

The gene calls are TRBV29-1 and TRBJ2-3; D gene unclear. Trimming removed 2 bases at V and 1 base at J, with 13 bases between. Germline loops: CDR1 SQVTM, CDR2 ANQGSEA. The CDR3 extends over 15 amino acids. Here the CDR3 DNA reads TGCAGCGTTGAATACATCCAGCCCGGCACAGATACGCAGTATTTT. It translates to CSVEYIQPGTDTQYF.

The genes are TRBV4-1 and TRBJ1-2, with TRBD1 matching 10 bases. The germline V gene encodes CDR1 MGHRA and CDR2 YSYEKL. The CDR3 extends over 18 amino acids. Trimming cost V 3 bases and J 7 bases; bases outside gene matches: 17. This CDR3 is CASSQTGTGVSLLSGYTF. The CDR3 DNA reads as TGCGCCAGCAGCCAGACCGGGACAGGGGTTAGCCTTCTAAGTGGCTACACCTTC.

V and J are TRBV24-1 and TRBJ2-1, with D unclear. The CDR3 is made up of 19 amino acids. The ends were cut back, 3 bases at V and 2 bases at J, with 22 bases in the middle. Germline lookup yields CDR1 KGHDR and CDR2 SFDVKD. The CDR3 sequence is CATSDGLLSAGLTYNEQFF. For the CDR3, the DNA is TGTGCCACCAGTGATGGTCTTCTGTCCGCAGGCTTAACCTACAATGAGCAGTTCTTC.

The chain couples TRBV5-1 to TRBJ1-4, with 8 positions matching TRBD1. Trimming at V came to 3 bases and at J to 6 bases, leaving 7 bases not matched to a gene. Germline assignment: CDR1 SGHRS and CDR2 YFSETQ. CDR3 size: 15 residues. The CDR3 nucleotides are TGCGCCAGCAGCTCCGAGACAGGGGCGGATGAAAAACTGTTTTTT. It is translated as CASSSETGADEKLFF.

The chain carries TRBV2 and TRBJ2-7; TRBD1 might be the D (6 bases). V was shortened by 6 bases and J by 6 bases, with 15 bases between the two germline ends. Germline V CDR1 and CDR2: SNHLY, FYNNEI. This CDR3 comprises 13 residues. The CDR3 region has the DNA TGTGCCAGCAGCCAGGGGAAAGTGTTCGAGCAGTACTTC. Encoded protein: CASSQGKVFEQYF.

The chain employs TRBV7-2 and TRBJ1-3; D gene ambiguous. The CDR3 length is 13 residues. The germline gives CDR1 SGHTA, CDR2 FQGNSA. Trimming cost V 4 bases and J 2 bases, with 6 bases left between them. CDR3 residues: CASSYPTGNTIYF. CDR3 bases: TGTGCCAGCAGCTATCCCACTGGAAACACCATATATTTT.

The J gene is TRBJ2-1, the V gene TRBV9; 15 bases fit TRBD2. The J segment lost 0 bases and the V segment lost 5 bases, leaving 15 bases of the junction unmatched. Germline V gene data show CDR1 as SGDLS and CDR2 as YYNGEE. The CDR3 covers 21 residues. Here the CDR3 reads CASSSSPGLAGGRSSYNEQFF. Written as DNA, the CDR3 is TGTGCCAGCAGTTCATCCCCGGGACTAGCGGGAGGCAGGAGCTCCTACAATGAGCAGTTCTTC.

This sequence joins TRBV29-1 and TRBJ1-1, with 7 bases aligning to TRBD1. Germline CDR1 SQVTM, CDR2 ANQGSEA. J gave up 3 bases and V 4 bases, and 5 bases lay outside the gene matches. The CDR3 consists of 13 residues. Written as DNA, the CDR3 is TGCAGCGTTGTGTGGGGACAGTACACTGAAGCTTTCTTT. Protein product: CSVVWGQYTEAFF.

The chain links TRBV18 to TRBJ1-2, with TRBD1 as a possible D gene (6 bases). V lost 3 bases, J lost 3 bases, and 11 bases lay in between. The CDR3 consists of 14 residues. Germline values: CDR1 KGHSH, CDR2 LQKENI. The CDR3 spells CASSPNRQDYGYTF. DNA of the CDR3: TGTGCCAGCTCACCCAACCGACAGGACTATGGCTACACCTTC.

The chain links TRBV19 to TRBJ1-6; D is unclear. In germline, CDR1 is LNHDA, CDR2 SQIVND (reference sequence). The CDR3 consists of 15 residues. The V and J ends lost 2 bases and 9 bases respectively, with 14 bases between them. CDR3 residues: CASSITVGGGSPLHF. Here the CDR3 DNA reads TGTGCCAGTAGTATAACGGTTGGCGGAGGTTCACCCCTCCACTTT.

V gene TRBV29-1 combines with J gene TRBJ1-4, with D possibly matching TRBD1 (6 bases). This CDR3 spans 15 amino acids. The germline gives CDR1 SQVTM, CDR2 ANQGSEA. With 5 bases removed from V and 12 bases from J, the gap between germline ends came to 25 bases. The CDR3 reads CSVSLTGTPVIELFF. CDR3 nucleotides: TGCAGCGTTTCTCTAACCGGGACACCGGTAATTGAACTGTTTTTT.

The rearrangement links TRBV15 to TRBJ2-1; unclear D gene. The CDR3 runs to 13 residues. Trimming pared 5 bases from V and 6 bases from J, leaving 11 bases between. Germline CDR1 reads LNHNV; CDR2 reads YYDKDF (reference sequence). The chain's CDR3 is CATSRLGPNEQFF. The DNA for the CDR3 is TGTGCCACCAGCCGCCTTGGTCCCAATGAGCAGTTCTTC. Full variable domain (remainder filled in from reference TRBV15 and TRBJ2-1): DAMVIQNPRYQVTQFGKPVTLSCSQTLNHNVMYWYQQKSSQAPKLLFHYYDKDFNNEADTPDNFQSRRPNTSFCFLDIRSPGLGDTAMYLCATSRLGPNEQFFGPGTRLTVL.

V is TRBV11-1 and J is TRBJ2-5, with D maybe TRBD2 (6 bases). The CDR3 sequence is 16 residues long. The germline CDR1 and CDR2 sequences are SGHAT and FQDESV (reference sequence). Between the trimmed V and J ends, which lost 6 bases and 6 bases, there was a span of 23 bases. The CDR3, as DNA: TGTGCCAGCAGTTTTGGAGGGAGAGGTCCCCCGAAGACCCAGTACTTC. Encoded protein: CASSFGGRGPPKTQYF. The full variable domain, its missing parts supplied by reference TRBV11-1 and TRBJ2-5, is EAEVAQSPRYKITEKSQAVAFWCDPISGHATLYWYRQILGQGPELLVQFQDESVVDDSQLPKDRFSAERLKGVDSTLKIQPAELGDSAMYLCASSFGGRGPPKTQYFGPGTRLLVL.

The CDR3 bases are TGTGCCAGCAGCCGAGGATCGCTGAACACTGAAGCTTTCTTT. Amino acids: CASSRGSLNTEAFF. This chain joins TRBV6-5 and TRBJ1-1, with D hard to call. The CDR3 has 14 amino acids. V was pared by 6 bases and J by 0 bases, with 11 bases between. Germline V lookup: CDR1 MNHEY, CDR2 SVGAGI.

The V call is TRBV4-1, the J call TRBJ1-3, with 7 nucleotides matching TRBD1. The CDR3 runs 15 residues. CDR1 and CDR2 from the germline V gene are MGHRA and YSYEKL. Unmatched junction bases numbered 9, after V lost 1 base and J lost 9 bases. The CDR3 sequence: CASSQVRGQSGTIYF. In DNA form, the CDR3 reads TGCGCCAGCAGCCAAGTTAGGGGGCAGAGTGGCACCATATATTTT.

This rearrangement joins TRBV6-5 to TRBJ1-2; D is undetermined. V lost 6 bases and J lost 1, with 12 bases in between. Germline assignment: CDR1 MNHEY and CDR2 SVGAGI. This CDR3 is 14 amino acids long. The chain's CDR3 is CASSPATFNYGYTF. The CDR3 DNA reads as TGTGCCAGCAGCCCAGCAACCTTTAACTATGGCTACACCTTC.

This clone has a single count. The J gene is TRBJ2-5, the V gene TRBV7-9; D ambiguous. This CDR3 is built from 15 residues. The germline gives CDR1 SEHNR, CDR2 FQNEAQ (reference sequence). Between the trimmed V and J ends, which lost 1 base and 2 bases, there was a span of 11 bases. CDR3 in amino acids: CASSLGRAPQETQYF. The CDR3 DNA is TGTGCCAGCAGCTTAGGGCGTGCCCCTCAAGAGACCCAGTACTTC.

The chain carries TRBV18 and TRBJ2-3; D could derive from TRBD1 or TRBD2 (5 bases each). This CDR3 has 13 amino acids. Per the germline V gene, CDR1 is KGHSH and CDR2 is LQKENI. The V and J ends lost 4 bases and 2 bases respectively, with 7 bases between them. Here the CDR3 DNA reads TGTGCCAGCTCACTAGGGACCACAGATACGCAGTATTTT. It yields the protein CASSLGTTDTQYF.

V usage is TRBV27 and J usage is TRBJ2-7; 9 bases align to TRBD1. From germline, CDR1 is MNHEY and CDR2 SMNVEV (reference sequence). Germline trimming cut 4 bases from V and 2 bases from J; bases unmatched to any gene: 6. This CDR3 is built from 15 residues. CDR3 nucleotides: TGTGCCAGCAGTTCGCCGGGACAGGGTACCTACGAGCAGTACTTC. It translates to CASSSPGQGTYEQYF.

Here the CDR3 DNA reads TGTGCCAGTAGTCAATCCGGGGAATATGGAGATACGCAGTATTTT. Translated, it gives CASSQSGEYGDTQYF. The chain has TRBV19 and TRBJ2-3; a possible D gene is TRBD2 (5 bases). Germline lookup yields CDR1 LNHDA and CDR2 SQIVND (reference sequence). V was clipped by 5 bases and J by 5 bases, with 17 bases between them. The CDR3 has 15 residues.

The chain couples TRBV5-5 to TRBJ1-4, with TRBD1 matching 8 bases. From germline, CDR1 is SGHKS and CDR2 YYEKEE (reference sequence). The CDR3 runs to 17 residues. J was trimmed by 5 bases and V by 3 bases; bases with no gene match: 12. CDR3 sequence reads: CASSYLGGQAGNEKLFF. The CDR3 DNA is TGTGCCAGCAGCTACCTCGGGGGACAGGCGGGAAATGAAAAACTGTTTTTT.

CDR3 sequence (DNA): TGTGCCAGCGGCCGAGGGACAAGGAGCTCCTACGAGCAGTACTTC. It specifies CASGRGTRSSYEQYF. This chain joins TRBV11-3 and TRBJ2-7; D might be TRBD1 (6 bases). Deletions cut 8 bases from V and 0 bases from J, with 17 bases between. Germline V lookup: CDR1 SGHNT, CDR2 YENEEA. The CDR3 has 15 amino acids.